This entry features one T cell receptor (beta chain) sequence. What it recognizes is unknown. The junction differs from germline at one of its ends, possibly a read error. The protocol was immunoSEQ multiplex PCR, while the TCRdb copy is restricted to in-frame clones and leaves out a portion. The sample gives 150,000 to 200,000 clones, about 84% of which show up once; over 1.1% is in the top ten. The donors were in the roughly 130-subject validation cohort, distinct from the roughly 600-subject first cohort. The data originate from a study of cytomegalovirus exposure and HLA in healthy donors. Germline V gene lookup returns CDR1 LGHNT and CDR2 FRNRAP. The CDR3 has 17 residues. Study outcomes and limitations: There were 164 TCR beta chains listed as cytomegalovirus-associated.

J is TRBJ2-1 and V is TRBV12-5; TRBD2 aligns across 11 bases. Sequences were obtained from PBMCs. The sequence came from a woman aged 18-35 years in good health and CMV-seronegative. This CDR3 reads CASGLVFSGRAYNEQFF. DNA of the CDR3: TGTGCTAGTGGTTTGGTCTTTAGCGGGAGGGCCTATAATGAGCAGTTCTTC.